A selection of T cell receptor beta chains follows, all from one sample in a study of cytomegalovirus exposure and HLA in healthy donors. The method was immunoSEQ multiplex PCR; TCRdb's version includes in-frame clones alone and lacks a portion of them. This sample carries 82,000 or so clones, over 9.5% of them seen once, and the ten largest clones take approximately 23%. The specimen was PBMCs. The receptors come from a man between 60 and 70 years old in good health and CMV-seropositive. Both conserved end residues are part of each CDR3. The D gene is left open where the match is weak. Only part of the rows carry a size: once, few, many, or a class if the clone is expanded.

V: TRBV5-1; size: few; length: 15; J: TRBJ2-2; D: TRBD2; CDR3: CASRGAGGFGGELFF; DNA: TGCGCCAGCAGAGGAGCGGGAGGGTTCGGCGGGGAGCTGTTTTTT
V: TRBV11-3; size: NA; length: 20; J: TRBJ2-5; D: TRBD1; CDR3: CASSLVPLRQGPSVQETQYF; DNA: TGTGCCAGCAGCTTAGTCCCACTAAGACAGGGCCCATCAGTCCAAGAGACCCAGTACTTC
V: TRBV7-9; size: NA; length: 14; J: TRBJ2-2; D: NA; CDR3: CASSLMGDTGELFF; DNA: TGTGCCAGCAGCTTGATGGGCGACACCGGGGAGCTGTTTTTT
V: TRBV25-1; size: few; length: 13; J: TRBJ2-5; D: TRBD2; CDR3: CAILVSGSETQYF; DNA: TGTGCCATCCTGGTTAGCGGGAGTGAGACCCAGTACTTC
V: TRBV4-1; size: NA; length: 14; J: TRBJ1-3; D: NA; CDR3: CASSQVGLGNTIYF; DNA: TGCGCCAGCAGCCAAGTTGGGCTCGGAAACACCATATATTTT
V: TRBV6-1; size: few; length: 15; J: TRBJ2-3; D: NA; CDR3: CASSDLTLGADTQYF; DNA: TGTGCCAGCAGTGATTTGACCCTAGGGGCAGATACGCAGTATTTT
V: TRBV7-6; size: NA; length: 17; J: TRBJ2-7; D: TRBD2; CDR3: CASSLRTAGAGEYEQYF; DNA: TGTGCCAGCAGCTTACGCACAGCGGGGGCGGGGGAATACGAGCAGTACTTC
V: TRBV5-4; size: few; length: 17; J: TRBJ2-3; D: TRBD1; CDR3: CASSWRRQGVSTDTQYF; DNA: TGTGCCAGCAGCTGGCGGCGTCAGGGGGTTAGCACAGATACGCAGTATTTT
V: TRBV11-2; size: few; length: 15; J: TRBJ2-7; D: TRBD2; CDR3: CASSLDLAVPYEQYF; DNA: TGTGCCAGCAGCTTAGACCTAGCGGTTCCCTACGAGCAGTACTTC
V: TRBV30; size: few; length: 17; J: TRBJ2-5; D: NA; CDR3: CAWYFPSVQGGVETQYF; DNA: TGTGCCTGGTATTTCCCTTCTGTCCAGGGTGGAGTGGAGACCCAGTACTTC
V: TRBV27; size: few; length: 19; J: TRBJ2-6; D: TRBD2; CDR3: CASSSLGSGRPPGANVLTF; DNA: TGTGCCAGCAGTTCCCTCGGTAGCGGGAGGCCTCCGGGGGCCAACGTCCTGACTTTC
V: TRBV10-1; size: NA; length: 14; J: TRBJ2-1; D: NA; CDR3: CASSEALPSNEQFF; DNA: TGCGCCAGCAGTGAGGCACTTCCGAGCAATGAGCAGTTCTTC
V: TRBV29-1; size: few; length: 11; J: TRBJ2-7; D: NA; CDR3: CSVDRGREQYF; DNA: TGCAGCGTTGACAGGGGCCGCGAGCAGTACTTC
V: TRBV6-1; size: few; length: 15; J: TRBJ2-3; D: NA; CDR3: CASSEASTGTDTQYF; DNA: TGTGCCAGCAGTGAAGCCTCGACAGGCACAGATACGCAGTATTTT
V: TRBV9; size: NA; length: 17; J: TRBJ2-6; D: TRBD1; CDR3: CASSVEQGARGANVLTF; DNA: TGTGCCAGCAGCGTAGAACAGGGGGCGCGAGGGGCCAACGTCCTGACTTTC
V: TRBV9; size: few; length: 12; J: TRBJ2-5; D: NA; CDR3: CASSETEETQYF; DNA: TGTGCCAGCAGCGAGACAGAAGAGACCCAGTACTTC
V: TRBV6-1; size: NA; length: 14; J: TRBJ1-5; D: NA; CDR3: CASSEGGSNQPQHF; DNA: TGTGCCAGCAGTGAAGGGGGCAGCAATCAGCCCCAGCATTTT
V: TRBV7-2; size: few; length: 15; J: TRBJ2-1; D: NA; CDR3: CASSALRGNYNEQFF; DNA: TGTGCCAGCAGCGCCCTCCGGGGTAACTACAATGAGCAGTTCTTC
V: TRBV5-1; size: NA; length: 15; J: TRBJ2-1; D: NA; CDR3: CASSLNSNSYNEQFF; DNA: TGCGCCAGCAGCTTGAATAGCAACTCCTACAATGAGCAGTTCTTC
V: TRBV28; size: NA; length: 13; J: TRBJ1-1; D: TRBD1; CDR3: CASSQMDRIEAFF; DNA: TGTGCCAGCAGTCAAATGGACAGGATTGAAGCTTTCTTT
V: TRBV18; size: few; length: 12; J: TRBJ2-1; D: NA; CDR3: CASSPPTDEQFF; DNA: TGTGCCAGCTCACCCCCCACGGATGAGCAGTTCTTC
V: TRBV9; size: NA; length: 14; J: TRBJ2-3; D: NA; CDR3: CASSVISGTDTQYF; DNA: TGTGCCAGCAGCGTAATTAGCGGCACAGATACGCAGTATTTT
V: TRBV6-6; size: few; length: 16; J: TRBJ2-1; D: NA; CDR3: CASSLYARGTYNEQFF; DNA: TGTGCCAGCAGTTTATATGCTCGTGGCACCTACAATGAGCAGTTCTTC
V: TRBV7-9; size: NA; length: 13; J: TRBJ1-1; D: NA; CDR3: CASKSQMNTEAFF; DNA: TGTGCCAGCAAAAGCCAAATGAACACTGAAGCTTTCTTT
V: TRBV5-6; size: NA; length: 15; J: TRBJ1-5; D: TRBD1; CDR3: CASSLKGQYFEPQHF; DNA: TGTGCCAGCAGCCTTAAGGGACAGTACTTTGAGCCCCAGCATTTT
V: TRBV19; size: NA; length: 17; J: TRBJ1-5; D: TRBD1; CDR3: CASSSTGGQYSNQPQHF; DNA: TGTGCCAGTAGTTCTACAGGGGGCCAATATAGCAATCAGCCCCAGCATTTT
V: TRBV7-2; size: few; length: 14; J: TRBJ1-1; D: NA; CDR3: CASSSQGLNTEAFF; DNA: TGTGCCAGCAGCTCACAGGGACTGAACACTGAAGCTTTCTTT
V: TRBV27; size: few; length: 15; J: TRBJ2-7; D: NA; CDR3: CASSPLGGGSYEQYF; DNA: TGTGCCAGCAGTCCCCTGGGAGGGGGCTCCTACGAGCAGTACTTC
V: TRBV4-1; size: NA; length: 15; J: TRBJ1-5; D: NA; CDR3: CASSQDRAGNQPQHF; DNA: TGCGCCAGCAGCCAAGATCGGGCGGGAAATCAGCCCCAGCATTTT
V: TRBV5-1; size: few; length: 15; J: TRBJ2-5; D: NA; CDR3: CASSPGGGNQETQYF; DNA: TGCGCCAGCAGCCCGGGTGGGGGCAACCAAGAGACCCAGTACTTC
V: TRBV5-1; size: NA; length: 17; J: TRBJ1-5; D: TRBD1; CDR3: CASSLVVDRDSNQPQHF; DNA: TGCGCCAGCAGCTTGGTGGTTGACAGGGATAGCAATCAGCCCCAGCATTTT
V: TRBV5-1; size: NA; length: 15; J: TRBJ2-7; D: TRBD2; CDR3: CASSLNSGSSYEQYF; DNA: TGCGCCAGCAGCTTGAATAGCGGGTCCTCCTACGAGCAGTACTTC
V: TRBV19; size: once; length: 18; J: TRBJ1-2; D: NA; CDR3: CASRRIVLDRPHNYGYTF; DNA: TGTGCCAGTAGACGGATCGTCCTAGACAGACCTCATAACTATGGCTACACCTTC
V: TRBV30; size: few; length: 13; J: TRBJ1-1; D: NA; CDR3: CAWSREWEGEAFF; DNA: TGTGCCTGGAGCAGGGAATGGGAGGGTGAAGCTTTCTTT
V: TRBV5-6; size: few; length: 16; J: TRBJ2-5; D: TRBD2; CDR3: CASSLKTSAAGETQYF; DNA: TGTGCCAGCAGCTTGAAAACTAGCGCTGCCGGGGAGACCCAGTACTTC
V: TRBV6-8; size: NA; length: 15; J: TRBJ2-3; D: NA; CDR3: CASSFHGQNTDTQYF; DNA: TGTGCCAGCAGTTTTCACGGACAAAACACAGATACGCAGTATTTT
V: TRBV27; size: NA; length: 14; J: TRBJ2-1; D: TRBD1; CDR3: CASSRDRGRGEQFF; DNA: TGTGCCAGCAGTCGGGACAGGGGCCGGGGTGAGCAGTTCTTC
V: TRBV19; size: NA; length: 14; J: TRBJ2-5; D: TRBD1; CDR3: CASSADGTVETQYF; DNA: TGTGCCAGTAGTGCTGACGGGACAGTTGAGACCCAGTACTTC
V: TRBV6-5; size: few; length: 14; J: TRBJ2-7; D: TRBD1; CDR3: CASRPGQVIYEQYF; DNA: TGTGCCAGCAGGCCCGGACAGGTAATCTACGAGCAGTACTTC
V: TRBV18; size: NA; length: 13; J: TRBJ1-1; D: NA; CDR3: CASRSDRNTEAFF; DNA: TGTGCCAGCCGAAGCGATCGGAACACTGAAGCTTTCTTT
V: TRBV30; size: NA; length: 12; J: TRBJ1-5; D: NA; CDR3: CAWAGGNQPQHF; DNA: TGTGCCTGGGCAGGGGGCAATCAGCCCCAGCATTTT
V: TRBV6-4; size: few; length: 14; J: TRBJ2-2; D: NA; CDR3: CASSPETETGELFF; DNA: TGTGCCAGCAGTCCTGAGACAGAGACCGGGGAGCTGTTTTTT
V: TRBV29-1; size: few; length: 15; J: TRBJ2-1; D: TRBD2; CDR3: CSVDGAGEFYNEQFF; DNA: TGCAGCGTTGACGGGGCGGGGGAATTCTACAATGAGCAGTTCTTC
V: TRBV6-5; size: NA; length: 16; J: TRBJ2-1; D: NA; CDR3: CASSYSIDNSYNEQFF; DNA: TGTGCCAGCAGTTATTCGATTGACAACTCCTACAATGAGCAGTTCTTC
V: TRBV30; size: NA; length: 16; J: TRBJ1-3; D: NA; CDR3: CAWSVKSANVGNTIYF; DNA: TGTGCCTGGAGTGTCAAGTCAGCGAACGTAGGAAACACCATATATTTT
V: TRBV10-3; size: few; length: 15; J: TRBJ2-7; D: TRBD2; CDR3: CAIREGLAVTYEQYF; DNA: TGTGCCATCAGAGAGGGACTAGCGGTGACCTACGAGCAGTACTTC
V: TRBV7-9; size: NA; length: 14; J: TRBJ1-6; D: NA; CDR3: CASSSREGNSPLHF; DNA: TGTGCCAGCAGCTCTCGGGAAGGGAATTCACCCCTCCACTTT
V: TRBV14; size: NA; length: 19; J: TRBJ2-3; D: NA; CDR3: CASSQREPGFVIRTDTQYF; DNA: TGTGCCAGCAGCCAAAGAGAGCCGGGATTTGTAATTCGCACAGATACGCAGTATTTT
V: TRBV19; size: few; length: 14; J: TRBJ1-1; D: TRBD1; CDR3: CASSTGTGVTEAFF; DNA: TGTGCCAGTAGTACCGGGACAGGGGTTACTGAAGCTTTCTTT
V: TRBV5-1; size: NA; length: 15; J: TRBJ2-1; D: NA; CDR3: CASVRGLADYNEQFF; DNA: TGCGCCAGCGTCAGGGGTCTAGCGGATTACAATGAGCAGTTCTTC